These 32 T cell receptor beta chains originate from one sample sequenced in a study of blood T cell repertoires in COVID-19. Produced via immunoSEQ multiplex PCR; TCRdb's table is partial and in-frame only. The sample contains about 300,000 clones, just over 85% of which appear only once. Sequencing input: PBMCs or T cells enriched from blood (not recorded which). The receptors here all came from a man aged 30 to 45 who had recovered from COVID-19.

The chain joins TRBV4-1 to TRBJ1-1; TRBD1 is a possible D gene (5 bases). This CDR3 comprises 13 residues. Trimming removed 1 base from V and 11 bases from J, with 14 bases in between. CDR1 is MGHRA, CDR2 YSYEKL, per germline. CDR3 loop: CASSQGGRGSAFF. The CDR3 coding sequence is TGCGCCAGCAGCCAAGGAGGACGGGGGAGTGCTTTCTTT.

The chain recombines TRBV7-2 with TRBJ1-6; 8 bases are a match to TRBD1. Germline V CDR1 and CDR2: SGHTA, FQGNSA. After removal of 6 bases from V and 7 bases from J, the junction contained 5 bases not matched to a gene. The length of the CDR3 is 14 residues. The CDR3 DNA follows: TGTGCCAGCAGGATTCAGGGGGCGAATTCACCCCTCCACTTT. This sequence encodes CASRIQGANSPLHF.

The CDR3 coding sequence is TGTGCCAGAGAAACGGGACACTATAATTCACCCCTCCACTTT. It is translated as CARETGHYNSPLHF. This sequence joins TRBV30 and TRBJ1-6; a weak D match, TRBD1 (6 bases). V shed 8 bases and J shed 3 bases, with 14 bases lying between them. This CDR3 is 14 amino acids long. Germline CDR1 is GTSNPN and CDR2 is SVGIG (reference sequence).

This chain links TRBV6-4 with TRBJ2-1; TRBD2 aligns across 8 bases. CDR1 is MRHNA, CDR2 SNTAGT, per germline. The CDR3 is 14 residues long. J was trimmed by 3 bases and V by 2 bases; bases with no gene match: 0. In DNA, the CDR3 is TGTGCCAGCAGTGACGGGACTAGCTACAATGAGCAGTTCTTC. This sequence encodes CASSDGTSYNEQFF.

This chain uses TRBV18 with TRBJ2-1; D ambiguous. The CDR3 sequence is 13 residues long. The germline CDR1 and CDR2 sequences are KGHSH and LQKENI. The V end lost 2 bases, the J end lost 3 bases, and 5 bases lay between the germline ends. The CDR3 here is CASSPTGYNEQFF. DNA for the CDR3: TGTGCCAGCTCACCAACCGGCTACAATGAGCAGTTCTTC.

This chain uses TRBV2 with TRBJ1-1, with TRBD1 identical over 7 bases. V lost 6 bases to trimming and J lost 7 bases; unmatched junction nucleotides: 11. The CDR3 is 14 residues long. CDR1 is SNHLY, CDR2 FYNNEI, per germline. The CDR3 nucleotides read TGTGCCAGCAGGGTCGGGACAGTGAAATTTGAAGCTTTCTTT. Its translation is CASRVGTVKFEAFF.

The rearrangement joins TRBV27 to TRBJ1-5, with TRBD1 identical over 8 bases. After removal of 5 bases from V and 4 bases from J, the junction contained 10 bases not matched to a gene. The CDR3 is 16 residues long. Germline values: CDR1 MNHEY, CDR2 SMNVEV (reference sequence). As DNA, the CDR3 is TGTGCCAGCAGTCCACACCGGGACAGGTTGAATCAGCCCCAGCATTTT. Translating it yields CASSPHRDRLNQPQHF.

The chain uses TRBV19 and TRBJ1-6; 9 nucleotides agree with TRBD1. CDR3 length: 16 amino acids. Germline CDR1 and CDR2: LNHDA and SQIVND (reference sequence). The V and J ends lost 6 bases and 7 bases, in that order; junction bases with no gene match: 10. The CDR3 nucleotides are TGTGCCAGTAGGACAGGGGGGGCACTAAAGAATTCACCCCTCCACTTT. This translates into CASRTGGALKNSPLHF.

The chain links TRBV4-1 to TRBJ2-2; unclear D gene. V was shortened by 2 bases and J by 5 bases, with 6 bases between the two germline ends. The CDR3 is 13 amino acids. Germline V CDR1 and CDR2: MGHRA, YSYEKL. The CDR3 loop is CASSQTKTGELFF. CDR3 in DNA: TGCGCCAGCAGCCAAACTAAAACCGGGGAGCTGTTTTTT.

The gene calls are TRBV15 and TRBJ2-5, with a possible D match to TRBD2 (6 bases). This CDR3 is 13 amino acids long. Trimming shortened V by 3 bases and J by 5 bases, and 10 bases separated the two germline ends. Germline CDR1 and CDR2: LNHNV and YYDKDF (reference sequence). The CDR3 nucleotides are TGTGCCACCAGCAGGCGGGGTTTCGAGACCCAGTACTTC. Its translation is CATSRRGFETQYF. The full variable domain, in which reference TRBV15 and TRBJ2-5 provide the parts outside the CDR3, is DAMVIQNPRYQVTQFGKPVTLSCSQTLNHNVMYWYQQKSSQAPKLLFHYYDKDFNNEADTPDNFQSRRPNTSFCFLDIRSPGLGDTAMYLCATSRRGFETQYFGPGTRLLVL.

The CDR3 region has the DNA TGTGCCAGCAGTTTGTCGCGGGCCGAACAGTACTTC. Residues: CASSLSRAEQYF. This chain connects TRBV28 to TRBJ2-7; possible D gene TRBD2, 5 bases. Germline values: CDR1 MDHEN, CDR2 SYDVKM. V gave up 3 bases and J gave up 10 bases, with 13 bases separating them. The CDR3 sequence is 12 residues long.

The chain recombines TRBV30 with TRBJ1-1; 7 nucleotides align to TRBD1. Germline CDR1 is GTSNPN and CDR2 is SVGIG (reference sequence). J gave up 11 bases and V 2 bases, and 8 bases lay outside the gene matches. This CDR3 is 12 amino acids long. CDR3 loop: CAWSHPGQRAFF. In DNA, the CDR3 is TGTGCCTGGAGTCACCCGGGACAGCGCGCTTTCTTT.

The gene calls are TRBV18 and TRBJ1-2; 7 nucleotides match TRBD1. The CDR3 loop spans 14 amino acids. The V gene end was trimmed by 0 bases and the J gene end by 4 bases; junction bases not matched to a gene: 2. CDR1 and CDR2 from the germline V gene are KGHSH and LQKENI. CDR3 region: CASSPPGDSYGYTF. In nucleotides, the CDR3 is TGTGCCAGCTCACCACCCGGGGACAGCTATGGCTACACCTTC.

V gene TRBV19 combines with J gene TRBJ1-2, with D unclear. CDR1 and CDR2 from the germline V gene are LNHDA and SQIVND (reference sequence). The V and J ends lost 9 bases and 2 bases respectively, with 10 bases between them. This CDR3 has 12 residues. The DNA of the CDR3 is TGTGCCAGCCGGGGAGGCAACTATGGCTACACCTTC. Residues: CASRGGNYGYTF. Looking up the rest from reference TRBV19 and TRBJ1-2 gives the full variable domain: DGGITQSPKYLFRKEGQNVTLSCEQNLNHDAMYWYRQDPGQGLRLIYYSQIVNDFQKGDIAEGYSVSREKKESFPLTVTSAQKNPTAFYLCASRGGNYGYTFGSGTRLTVV.

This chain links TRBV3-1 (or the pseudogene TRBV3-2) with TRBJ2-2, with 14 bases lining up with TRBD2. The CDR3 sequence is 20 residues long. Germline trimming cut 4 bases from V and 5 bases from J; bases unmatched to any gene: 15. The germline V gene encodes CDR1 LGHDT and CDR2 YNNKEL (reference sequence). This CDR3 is CASSPLGLTSGGARTGELFF. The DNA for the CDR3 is TGTGCCAGCAGCCCTCTGGGGCTGACTAGCGGGGGGGCCCGAACCGGGGAGCTGTTTTTT.

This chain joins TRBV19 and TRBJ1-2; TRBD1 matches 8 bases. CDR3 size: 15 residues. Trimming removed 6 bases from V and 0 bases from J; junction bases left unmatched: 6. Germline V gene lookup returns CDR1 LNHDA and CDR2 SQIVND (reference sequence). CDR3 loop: CASRSRQGPNYGYTF. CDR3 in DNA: TGTGCCAGTAGATCAAGACAGGGGCCTAACTATGGCTACACCTTC.

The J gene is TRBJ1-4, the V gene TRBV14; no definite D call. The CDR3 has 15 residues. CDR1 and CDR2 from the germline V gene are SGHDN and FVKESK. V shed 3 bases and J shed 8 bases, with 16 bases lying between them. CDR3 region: CASSHYVVGREKLFF. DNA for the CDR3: TGTGCCAGCAGCCATTACGTCGTGGGCCGGGAAAAACTGTTTTTT.

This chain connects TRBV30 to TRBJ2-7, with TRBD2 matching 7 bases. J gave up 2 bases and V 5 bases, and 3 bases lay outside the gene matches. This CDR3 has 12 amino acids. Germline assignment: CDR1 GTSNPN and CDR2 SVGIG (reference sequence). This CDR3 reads CAWGGLAYEQYF. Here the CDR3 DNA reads TGTGCCTGGGGAGGACTAGCCTACGAGCAGTACTTC.

CDR3: CASSHGTGTYEQYF. The CDR3 DNA reads TGTGCCAGCAGCCACGGGACAGGGACCTACGAGCAGTACTTC. This chain connects TRBV11-2 to TRBJ2-7, with 9 bases that match TRBD1. CDR3 length: 14 amino acids. V lost 5 bases, J lost 2 bases, and 4 bases stayed unmatched. CDR1 and CDR2 from the germline V gene are SGHAT and FQNNGV. The whole variable domain, remainder taken from reference TRBV11-2 and TRBJ2-7, is EAGVAQSPRYKIIEKRQSVAFWCNPISGHATLYWYQQILGQGPKLLIQFQNNGVVDDSQLPKDRFSAERLKGVDSTLKIQPAKLEDSAVYLCASSHGTGTYEQYFGPGTRLTVT.

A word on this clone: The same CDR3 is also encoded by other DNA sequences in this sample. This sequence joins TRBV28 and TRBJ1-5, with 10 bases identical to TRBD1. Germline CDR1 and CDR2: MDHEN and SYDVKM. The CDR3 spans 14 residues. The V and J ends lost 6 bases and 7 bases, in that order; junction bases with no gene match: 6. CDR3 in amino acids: CASRPGQGGQPQHF. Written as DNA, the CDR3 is TGTGCCAGCAGACCTGGACAGGGGGGACAGCCCCAGCATTTT.

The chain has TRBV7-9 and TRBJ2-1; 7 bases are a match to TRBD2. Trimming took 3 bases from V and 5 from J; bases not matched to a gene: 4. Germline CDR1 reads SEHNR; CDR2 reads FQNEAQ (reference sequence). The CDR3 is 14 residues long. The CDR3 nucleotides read TGTGCCAGCAGCTTTTCTCTAGCGGACAATGAGCAGTTCTTC. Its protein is CASSFSLADNEQFF.

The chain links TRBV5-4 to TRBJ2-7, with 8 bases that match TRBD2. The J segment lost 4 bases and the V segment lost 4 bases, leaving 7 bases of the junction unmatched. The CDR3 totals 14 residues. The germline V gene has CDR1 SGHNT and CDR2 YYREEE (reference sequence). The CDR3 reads CASSRGLAGYEQYF. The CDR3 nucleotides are TGTGCCAGCAGCCGAGGATTAGCGGGATACGAGCAGTACTTC.

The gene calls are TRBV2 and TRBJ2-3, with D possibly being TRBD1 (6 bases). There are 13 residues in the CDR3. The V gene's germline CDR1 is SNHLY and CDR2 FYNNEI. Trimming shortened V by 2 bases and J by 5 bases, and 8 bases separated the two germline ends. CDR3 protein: CASSEQGKDTQYF. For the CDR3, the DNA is TGTGCCAGCAGTGAACAGGGGAAAGATACGCAGTATTTT.

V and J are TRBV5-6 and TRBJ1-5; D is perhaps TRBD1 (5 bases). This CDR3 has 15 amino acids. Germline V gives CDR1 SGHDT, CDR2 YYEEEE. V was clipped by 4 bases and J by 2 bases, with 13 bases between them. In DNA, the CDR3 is TGTGCCAGCAGCCTGGCCGGGGGGGGCAATCAGCCCCAGCATTTT. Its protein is CASSLAGGGNQPQHF.

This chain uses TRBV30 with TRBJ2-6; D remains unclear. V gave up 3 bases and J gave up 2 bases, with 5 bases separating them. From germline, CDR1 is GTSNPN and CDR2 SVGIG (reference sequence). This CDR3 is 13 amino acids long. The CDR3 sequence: CAWSQAGANVLTF. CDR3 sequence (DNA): TGTGCCTGGAGCCAGGCTGGGGCCAACGTCCTGACTTTC. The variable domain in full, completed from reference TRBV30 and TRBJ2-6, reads SQTIHQWPATLVQPVGSPLSLECTVEGTSNPNLYWYRQAAGRGLQLLFYSVGIGQISSEVPQNLSASRPQDRQFILSSKKLLLSDSGFYLCAWSQAGANVLTFGAGSRLTVL.

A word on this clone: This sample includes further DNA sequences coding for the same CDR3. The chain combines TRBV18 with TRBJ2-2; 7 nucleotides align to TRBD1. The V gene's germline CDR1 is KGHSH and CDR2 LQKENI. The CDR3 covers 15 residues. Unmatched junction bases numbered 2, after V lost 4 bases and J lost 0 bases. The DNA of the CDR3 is TGTGCCAGCTCACTCGGGACAGCGAACACCGGGGAGCTGTTTTTT. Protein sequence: CASSLGTANTGELFF.

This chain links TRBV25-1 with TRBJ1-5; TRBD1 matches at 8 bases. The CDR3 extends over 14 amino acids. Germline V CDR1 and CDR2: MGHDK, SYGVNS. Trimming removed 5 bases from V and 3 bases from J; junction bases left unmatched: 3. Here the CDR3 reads CASSPTGDNQPQHF. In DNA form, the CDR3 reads TGTGCCAGCAGTCCGACAGGGGACAATCAGCCCCAGCATTTT. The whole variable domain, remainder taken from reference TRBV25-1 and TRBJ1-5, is EADIYQTPRYLVIGTGKKITLECSQTMGHDKMYWYQQDPGMELHLIHYSYGVNSTEKGDLSSESTVSRIRTEHFPLTLESARPSHTSQYLCASSPTGDNQPQHFGDGTRLSIL.

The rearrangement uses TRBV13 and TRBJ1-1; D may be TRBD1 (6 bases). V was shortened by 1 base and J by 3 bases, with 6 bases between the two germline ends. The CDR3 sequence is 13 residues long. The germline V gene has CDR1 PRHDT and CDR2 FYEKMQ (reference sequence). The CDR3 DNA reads TGTGCCAGCAGCTTAGAGGGGGACACTGAAGCTTTCTTT. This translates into CASSLEGDTEAFF.

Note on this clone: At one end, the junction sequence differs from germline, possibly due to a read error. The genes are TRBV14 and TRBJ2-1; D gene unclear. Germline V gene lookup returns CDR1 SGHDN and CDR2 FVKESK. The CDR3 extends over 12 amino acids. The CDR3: CASSPLPGEEFF. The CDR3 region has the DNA TGTGCCAGCAGCCCCTTGCCGGGTGAGGAGTTCTTC. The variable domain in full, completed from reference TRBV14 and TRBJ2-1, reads EAGVTQFPSHSVIEKGQTVTLRCDPISGHDNLYWYRRVMGKEIKFLLHFVKESKQDESGMPNNRFLAERTGGTYSTLKVQPAELEDSGVYFCASSPLPGEEFFGPGTRLTVL.

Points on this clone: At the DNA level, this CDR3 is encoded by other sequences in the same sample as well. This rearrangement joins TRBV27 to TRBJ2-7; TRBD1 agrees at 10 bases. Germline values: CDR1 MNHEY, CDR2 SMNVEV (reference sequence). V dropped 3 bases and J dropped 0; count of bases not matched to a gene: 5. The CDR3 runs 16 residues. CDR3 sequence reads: CASSFRTGGSSYEQYF. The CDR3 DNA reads TGTGCCAGCAGTTTCCGGACAGGGGGTAGCTCCTACGAGCAGTACTTC.

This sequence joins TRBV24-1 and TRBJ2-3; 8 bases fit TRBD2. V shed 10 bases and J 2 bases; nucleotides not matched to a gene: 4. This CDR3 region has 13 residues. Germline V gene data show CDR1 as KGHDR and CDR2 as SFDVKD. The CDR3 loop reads CATTGGITDTQYF. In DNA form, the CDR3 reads TGTGCCACGACGGGGGGGATCACAGATACGCAGTATTTT.

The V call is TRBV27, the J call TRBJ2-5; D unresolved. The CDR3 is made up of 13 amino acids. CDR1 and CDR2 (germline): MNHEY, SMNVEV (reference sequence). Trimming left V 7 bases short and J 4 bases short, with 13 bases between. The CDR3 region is CASTTVTAETQYF. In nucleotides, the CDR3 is TGTGCCAGCACGACCGTAACAGCAGAGACCCAGTACTTC.